This entry lists 7 T cell receptor beta chains sequenced from one sample in a study of Ad26.COV2.S vaccination and SARS-CoV-2 variants. Method: immunoSEQ multiplex PCR; TCRdb's copy keeps in-frame clones and lacks some. The profile shows some 390,000 clones, approximately 89% of them singletons. Treatment: over 15 received Ad26.COV2.S at low or high dose, single or two shots; several received placebo; per-sample allocation not given. Day 63 after the first vaccine or placebo injection was the time point for sampling. The source material was peripheral blood, sampled in a trial of Ad26.COV2.S vaccine versus placebo. These receptors came from a person between 18 and 65 years old who received the Ad26.COV2.S COVID-19 vaccine or a placebo.

V and J are TRBV20-1 and TRBJ2-1; D ambiguous. Germline V gene data show CDR1 as DFQATT and CDR2 as SNEGSKA (reference sequence). This CDR3 region has 10 residues. V was clipped by 3 bases and J by 10 bases, with 7 bases between them. The DNA of the CDR3 is TGCAGTGCTAGTGATGGGGAGCAGTTCTTC. Amino acid sequence: CSASDGEQFF.

The chain has TRBV14 and TRBJ2-7; 7 positions agree with TRBD1. Looked up from germline, CDR1 is SGHDN and CDR2 is FVKESK. Germline trimming cut 1 base from V and 2 bases from J; bases unmatched to any gene: 5. The length of the CDR3 is 15 residues. For the CDR3, the DNA is TGTGCCAGCAGCCAAGGAGGGGGCGCGGCCTACGAGCAGTACTTC. Translating it yields CASSQGGGAAYEQYF.

The chain has TRBV6-5 and TRBJ1-2, with TRBD1 identical over 7 bases. The germline CDR1 and CDR2 sequences are MNHEY and SVGAGI. This CDR3 contains 14 residues. With V trimmed by 4 bases and J by 6 bases, 8 bases remained unmatched. The CDR3 DNA follows: TGTGCCAGCAGTTGGGACAGTTATAGGGATGGCTACACCTTC. As protein: CASSWDSYRDGYTF.

The chain combines TRBV2 with TRBJ1-2, with D perhaps TRBD1 (6 bases). This CDR3 region has 13 residues. Trimming shortened V by 6 bases and J by 3 bases, and 11 bases separated the two germline ends. Germline CDR1 SNHLY, CDR2 FYNNEI. This CDR3 is CASSDQGYYGYTF. CDR3 DNA sequence: TGTGCCAGCAGCGACCAGGGGTACTATGGCTACACCTTC.

Concerning this clone: Other DNA sequences within the sample encode an identical CDR3. The chain carries TRBV7-9 and TRBJ1-1; no firm D call. Germline V gives CDR1 SEHNR, CDR2 FQNEAQ (reference sequence). The CDR3 covers 13 residues. Trimming took off 5 bases at V and 4 bases at J, with 11 bases between the two ends. In DNA form, the CDR3 reads TGTGCCAGCAGCCTCGCGACGGGCACTGAAGCTTTCTTT. This codes for CASSLATGTEAFF. Based on the CDR3 plus reference TRBV7-9 and TRBJ1-1, the full variable domain is DTGVSQNPRHKITKRGQNVTFRCDPISEHNRLYWYRQTLGQGPEFLTYFQNEAQLEKSRLLSDRFSAERPKGSFSTLEIQRTEQGDSAMYLCASSLATGTEAFFGQGTRLTVV.

The J gene is TRBJ2-1, the V gene TRBV4-2; 7 nucleotides line up with TRBD2. J lost 6 bases, V lost 0 bases, and 8 bases had no gene match. Germline CDR1 reads LGHNA; CDR2 reads YNFKEQ. This CDR3 comprises 16 residues. CDR3 region: CASSQDRTGGGNEQFF. The CDR3 region has the DNA TGTGCCAGCAGCCAAGATCGAACGGGAGGCGGCAATGAGCAGTTCTTC.

The chain joins TRBV6-2 or TRBV6-3 to TRBJ2-5; D is perhaps TRBD1 or TRBD2 (5 bases each). V was pared by 2 bases and J by 1 base, with 8 bases between. The germline gives CDR1 MNHEY, CDR2 SVGEGT. This CDR3 is built from 14 residues. The CDR3 nucleotides are TGTGCCAGCAGTTACCGGGACCCCCAAGAGACCCAGTACTTC. Encoded protein: CASSYRDPQETQYF.